A single sample is the source of the 30 T cell receptor beta chains below, sequenced in a study of T-cell reconstitution after alpha-beta-depleted transplantation in children. This sample's TCRbeta library carried unique molecular identifier barcodes. TCRdb used MiXCR to reprocess the PCR reads, holding one entry per CDR3 protein. The data hold over 70,000 distinct CDR3 sequences, with 7% to 9% observed a single time. This material consisted of PBMCs from the stem cell graft donor, taken from the stem cell graft. These receptors were collected from a human donor who donated a stem cell graft to a child with congenital amegakaryocytic thrombocytopenia.

This clonotype occurred many times. The chain is built from TRBV20-1 and TRBJ2-1; no clear D. Per the germline V gene, CDR1 is DFQATT and CDR2 is SNEGSKA (reference sequence). The CDR3 contains 12 residues. V was shortened by 0 bases and J by 8 bases, with 8 bases between the two germline ends. In nucleotides, the CDR3 is TGCAGTGCTAGAGACGCGCGTGATGAGCAGTTCTTC. This sequence encodes CSARDARDEQFF.

This clonotype was counted many times. This chain joins TRBV12-3 or TRBV12-4 and TRBJ2-2, with unresolved D. Trimming removed 5 bases at V and 7 bases at J, with 8 bases between. The CDR3 contains 12 residues. The CDR3 spells CASSPWGGELFF. The CDR3 coding sequence is TGTGCCAGCAGTCCCTGGGGCGGGGAGCTGTTTTTT.

This clonotype has at least ten counts. The chain employs TRBV7-9 and TRBJ1-3; no firm D call. The germline gives CDR1 SEHNR, CDR2 FQNEAQ (reference sequence). V lost 2 bases and J 6 bases, leaving 11 bases between the germline ends. The CDR3 consists of 14 residues. Written as DNA, the CDR3 is TGTGCCAGCAGCTTATCGATGGCCCTAAACACCATATATTTT. Amino acids: CASSLSMALNTIYF. The variable domain in full, with the rest retrieved from reference TRBV7-9 and TRBJ1-3, is DTGVSQNPRHKITKRGQNVTFRCDPISEHNRLYWYRQTLGQGPEFLTYFQNEAQLEKSRLLSDRFSAERPKGSFSTLEIQRTEQGDSAMYLCASSLSMALNTIYFGEGSWLTVV.

This clonotype occurred many times. V usage is TRBV5-1 and J usage is TRBJ2-5; the D gene is possibly TRBD1 (5 bases). V lost 0 bases and J 1 base, leaving 7 bases between the germline ends. The germline V gene has CDR1 SGHRS and CDR2 YFSETQ. The CDR3 spans 14 residues. The CDR3 DNA is TGCGCCAGCAGCTTGGACAGGCCCCAAGAGACCCAGTACTTC. This sequence encodes CASSLDRPQETQYF.

This clonotype was detected only a few times. V gene TRBV5-1 combines with J gene TRBJ2-6, with D maybe TRBD2 (5 bases). This CDR3 has 18 amino acids. CDR1 is SGHRS, CDR2 YFSETQ, per germline. V shed 0 bases and J shed 0 bases, with 13 bases lying between them. The CDR3 bases are TGCGCCAGCAGCTTGGGAAGAGGAGGAAGCTCTGGGGCCAACGTCCTGACTTTC. Residues: CASSLGRGGSSGANVLTF.

This clonotype was seen ten or more times. V and J are TRBV29-1 and TRBJ2-3; D may be TRBD2 (7 bases). The V gene's germline CDR1 is SQVTM and CDR2 ANQGSEA. Trimming stripped 0 bases from V and 4 bases from J, with 14 bases between. The CDR3 has 15 amino acids. The CDR3 loop is CSVEDRLGGPDTQYF. CDR3 nucleotides: TGCAGCGTTGAAGATCGGTTGGGGGGGCCAGATACGCAGTATTTT.

This clonotype was observed at least ten times. This rearrangement joins TRBV10-3 to TRBJ2-1; D perhaps matches TRBD2 (5 bases). The V gene lost 2 bases and the J gene lost 9 bases, with 5 bases spanning the gap. Per the germline V gene, CDR1 is ENHRY and CDR2 is SYGVKD. The CDR3 runs 11 residues. In DNA form, the CDR3 reads TGTGCCATCAGTGAGGAGGGTGAGCAGTTCTTC. Its translation is CAISEEGEQFF.

This clonotype was recorded many times. This chain uses TRBV5-1 with TRBJ1-6, with D possibly TRBD1 on 5 matching bases. In germline, CDR1 is SGHRS, CDR2 YFSETQ. The CDR3 is 14 residues long. The germline V and J ends were trimmed by 1 base and 5 bases, with 7 bases remaining between them. CDR3 loop: CASSLPGDNSPLHF. As DNA, the CDR3 is TGCGCCAGCAGCTTGCCGGGGGATAATTCACCCCTCCACTTT.

This clonotype was seen ten or more times. V usage is TRBV9 and J usage is TRBJ2-6; maybe TRBD2 (6 bases). The CDR3 runs to 18 residues. V was cut by 4 bases and J by 0 bases, with 17 bases left in between. Per germline, CDR1 SGDLS and CDR2 YYNGEE. CDR3 sequence reads: CASSSRGWGFSGANVLTF. In nucleotides, the CDR3 is TGTGCCAGCAGCTCACGGGGGTGGGGTTTCTCTGGGGCCAACGTCCTGACTTTC.

At least ten counts were recorded for this clonotype. V is TRBV6-6 and J is TRBJ2-1; D gene uncertain. There are 11 residues in the CDR3. Germline V gene lookup returns CDR1 MNHNY and CDR2 SVGAGI (reference sequence). Trimming removed 7 bases from V and 9 bases from J, with 10 bases in between. The CDR3 protein is CASTWGSEQFF. In DNA, the CDR3 is TGTGCCAGCACCTGGGGTAGTGAGCAGTTCTTC.

The J gene is TRBJ2-3, the V gene TRBV29-1, with 14 nucleotides matching TRBD2. Germline CDR1 and CDR2: SQVTM and ANQGSEA. The CDR3 is made up of 13 amino acids. V lost 7 bases, J lost 3 bases, and 0 bases stayed unmatched. The CDR3: CSGLAGGTDTQYF. CDR3 DNA sequence: TGCAGCGGACTAGCGGGAGGGACAGATACGCAGTATTTT.

This clonotype was seen at least ten times. The chain joins TRBV4-2 to TRBJ1-5; maybe TRBD1 (6 bases). Germline CDR1 LGHNA, CDR2 YNFKEQ. This CDR3 is built from 16 residues. The V end lost 4 bases, the J end lost 6 bases, and 19 bases lay between the germline ends. CDR3: CASSPIYDRRGQPQHF. The CDR3 DNA reads as TGTGCCAGCAGCCCTATATACGACAGGCGGGGTCAGCCCCAGCATTTT.

This clonotype was counted ten times or more. The chain carries TRBV29-1 and TRBJ1-2; D possibly corresponds to TRBD1 (6 bases). The germline V and J ends were trimmed by 7 bases and 8 bases, with 14 bases remaining between them. The CDR3 totals 11 residues. Germline CDR1 SQVTM, CDR2 ANQGSEA. The CDR3 is CSGYRADGYTF. The CDR3 nucleotides read TGCAGCGGGTACAGGGCGGACGGCTACACCTTC.

This clonotype appeared many times. V and J are TRBV15 and TRBJ1-4, with D possibly being TRBD1 (5 bases). In germline, CDR1 is LNHNV, CDR2 YYDKDF (reference sequence). The CDR3 is made up of 14 amino acids. The V end lost 6 bases, the J end lost 0 bases, and 8 bases lay between the germline ends. CDR3 coding DNA: TGTGCCACCAGTGCGGGGGCAACTAATGAAAAACTGTTTTTT. It translates to CATSAGATNEKLFF.

The CDR3 protein is CASRRKTDLVGNQPQHF. As DNA, the CDR3 is TGTGCCAGTAGAAGAAAGACGGATCTGGTCGGCAATCAGCCCCAGCATTTT. The gene calls are TRBV19 and TRBJ1-5; D unclear. Germline V gene lookup returns CDR1 LNHDA and CDR2 SQIVND (reference sequence). This CDR3 has 17 residues. Trimming cost V 6 bases and J 2 bases, with 20 bases left between them.

This clonotype was picked up many times. The chain has TRBV5-1 and TRBJ2-1; a weak D match, TRBD2 (5 bases). V was clipped by 0 bases and J by 9 bases, with 16 bases between them. This CDR3 spans 15 amino acids. Germline CDR1 reads SGHRS; CDR2 reads YFSETQ. The CDR3 loop reads CASSLDLAVPGEQFF. DNA for the CDR3: TGCGCCAGCAGCTTGGACCTAGCCGTCCCCGGTGAGCAGTTCTTC.

Ten or more counts support this clonotype. The chain carries TRBV4-2 and TRBJ1-5, with 7 bases aligning to TRBD1. This CDR3 contains 16 residues. V was clipped by 0 bases and J by 4 bases; unmatched bases: 6. Per the germline V gene, CDR1 is LGHNA and CDR2 is YNFKEQ. The CDR3 DNA follows: TGTGCCAGCAGCCAAGAAGTTCAGGGGGGGAATCAGCCCCAGCATTTT. Translated, it gives CASSQEVQGGNQPQHF.

As for this clonotype: This may be a read error: a much more frequent sequence differs by one nucleotide. J is TRBJ1-2 and V is TRBV28; D not resolved. The CDR3 runs 11 residues. Trimming cost V 10 bases and J 3 bases, with 9 bases left between them. CDR1 is MDHEN and CDR2 is SYDVKM in the germline V gene. In nucleotides, the CDR3 is TGTGCCACCCGGCCGGACTATGGCTACACCTTC. Translating it yields CATRPDYGYTF.

This clonotype was counted many times. J is TRBJ2-7 and V is TRBV12-3 or TRBV12-4; D perhaps matches TRBD1 (5 bases). This CDR3 has 13 amino acids. V lost 6 bases and J 5 bases, leaving 14 bases between the germline ends. For the CDR3, the DNA is TGTGCCAGCAGACTTATGGGGCAAAACGAGCAGTACTTC. Protein: CASRLMGQNEQYF.

The table lists this clonotype with many counts. This chain connects TRBV5-1 to TRBJ2-7; D not certain. Germline CDR1 is SGHRS and CDR2 is YFSETQ. V dropped 1 base and J dropped 2 bases, with 4 bases sitting between them. The CDR3 runs to 12 residues. The CDR3 region has the DNA TGCGCCAGCAGCTTGAACGCCTACGAGCAGTACTTC. Protein product: CASSLNAYEQYF.

This clonotype was detected many times. The gene calls are TRBV20-1 and TRBJ2-1, with D perhaps TRBD1 or TRBD2 (6 bases each). Germline V gives CDR1 DFQATT, CDR2 SNEGSKA (reference sequence). The V end was cut by 3 bases, the J end by 0 bases, with 15 bases between. The CDR3 has 16 amino acids. The CDR3 nucleotides are TGCAGTGCTAGGGGGGGACAATCTAGCTCCTACAATGAGCAGTTCTTC. This sequence encodes CSARGGQSSSYNEQFF.

Ten or more counts support this clonotype. The V gene is TRBV28, the J gene TRBJ2-5; TRBD1 is a possible D gene (7 bases). Germline V gives CDR1 MDHEN, CDR2 SYDVKM. The ends were cut back, 10 bases at V and 0 bases at J, with 15 bases in the middle. The CDR3 has 14 residues. This CDR3 is CATSQGGYQETQYF. The DNA for the CDR3 is TGTGCCACCTCCCAGGGGGGATACCAAGAGACCCAGTACTTC.

This clonotype showed up many times. This chain joins TRBV7-8 and TRBJ2-3, with 10 bases lining up with TRBD2. V lost 1 base, J lost 0 bases, and 10 bases stayed unmatched. The CDR3 covers 19 residues. CDR1 SGHVS and CDR2 FQNEAQ come from the germline V gene. CDR3 coding DNA: TGTGCCAGCAGCTTAGTTCAAAGCGGGGGGGCTCCTAGCACAGATACGCAGTATTTT. This translates into CASSLVQSGGAPSTDTQYF.

There are many counts of this clonotype. The CDR3 DNA is TGTGCCAGCAGCTTAGGCGACAGGGGCAACGAGCAGTACTTC. It yields the protein CASSLGDRGNEQYF. This chain uses TRBV7-8 with TRBJ2-7; 8 bases align to TRBD1. After removal of 1 base from V and 5 bases from J, the junction contained 4 bases not matched to a gene. The V gene's germline CDR1 is SGHVS and CDR2 FQNEAQ. The CDR3 runs to 14 residues.

This clonotype was detected many times. The DNA of the CDR3 is TGTGCCAGCAGTTCCTTGTTGACAGGGGGCGGAAACACTGAAGCTTTCTTT. Protein product: CASSSLLTGGGNTEAFF. V and J are TRBV28 and TRBJ1-1; 10 nucleotides align to TRBD1. The junction had 10 bases not matched to a gene; V was cut back by 4 bases and J by 2 bases. CDR1 is MDHEN and CDR2 is SYDVKM in the germline V gene. CDR3 size: 17 residues.

A word on this clonotype: A much larger clone sits a single nucleotide away, making a read error possible. The V and J genes are TRBV2 and TRBJ2-3; D ambiguous. Germline-derived CDR1 and CDR2 are SNHLY and FYNNEI. This CDR3 is built from 12 residues. V was trimmed by 8 bases and J by 1 base, leaving 7 bases between them. CDR3 coding DNA: TGTGCCAGCCCCAGCCGCACAGATACGCAGTATTTT. Its translation is CASPSRTDTQYF. The full variable domain, its missing parts supplied by reference TRBV2 and TRBJ2-3, is EPEVTQTPSHQVTQMGQEVILRCVPISNHLYFYWYRQILGQKVEFLVSFYNNEISEKSEIFDDQFSVERPDGSNFTLKIRSTKLEDSAMYFCASPSRTDTQYFGPGTRLTVL.

The chain links TRBV28 to TRBJ2-5, with TRBD1 matching over 8 bases. V dropped 3 bases and J dropped 4; count of bases not matched to a gene: 4. Germline V gene lookup returns CDR1 MDHEN and CDR2 SYDVKM. CDR3 size: 14 residues. The DNA of the CDR3 is TGTGCCAGCAGTTTCGGACAGGGAGGAGAGACCCAGTACTTC. Its protein is CASSFGQGGETQYF.

This clonotype was seen repeatedly, ten times or more. The chain is built from TRBV5-1 and TRBJ2-2; D possibly corresponds to TRBD2 (6 bases). V lost 1 base to trimming and J lost 6 bases, with 13 bases between them. CDR1 SGHRS and CDR2 YFSETQ come from the germline V gene. The CDR3 spans 15 residues. The CDR3 DNA is TGCGCCAGCAGCTTGTTCGCGGGAAAAGCCGGGGAGCTGTTTTTT. Translated, it gives CASSLFAGKAGELFF.

This clonotype was seen a handful of times. The chain is built from TRBV24-1 and TRBJ1-1; maybe TRBD1 (5 bases). This CDR3 spans 14 amino acids. V was trimmed by 3 bases and J by 8 bases, leaving 15 bases between them. Germline V gene data show CDR1 as KGHDR and CDR2 as SFDVKD. CDR3 amino acids: CATSDNRDGPEAFF. DNA for the CDR3: TGTGCCACCAGTGATAATAGGGACGGCCCCGAAGCTTTCTTT.

This clonotype was observed at least ten times. The CDR3 is CASSLRQNYEQYF. CDR3 in DNA: TGTGCCAGCAGCTTACGACAGAACTACGAGCAGTACTTC. The genes are TRBV7-2 and TRBJ2-7, with TRBD1 as a possible D gene (5 bases). V gave up 2 bases and J gave up 3 bases, with 8 bases separating them. The CDR3 spans 13 residues. The germline gives CDR1 SGHTA, CDR2 FQGNSA.